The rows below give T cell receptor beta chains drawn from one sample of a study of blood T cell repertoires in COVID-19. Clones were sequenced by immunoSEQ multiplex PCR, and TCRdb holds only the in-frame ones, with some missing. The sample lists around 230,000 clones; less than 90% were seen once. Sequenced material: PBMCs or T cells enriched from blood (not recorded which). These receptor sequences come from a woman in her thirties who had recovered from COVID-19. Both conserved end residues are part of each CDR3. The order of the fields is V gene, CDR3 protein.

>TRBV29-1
CSGVGGAKGTDTQYF
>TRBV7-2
CASSLAGLLAGAPRELFF
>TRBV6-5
CASSPRRNEKLFF
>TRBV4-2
CASSQPIGTGYGYTF
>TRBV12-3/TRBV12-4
CASSLLRGNEQFF
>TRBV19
CASSRTGGTQETQYF
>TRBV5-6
CASSAGQGFSTEAFF
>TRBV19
CATEPTATNTEAFF
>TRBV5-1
CASSLHATSGGALRYEQYF
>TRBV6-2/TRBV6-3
CASSHRNRVTEAFF
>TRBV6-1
CASSEGLAGGKNTGELFF
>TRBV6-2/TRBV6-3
CASSPGTGTSPLHF
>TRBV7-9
CAGNTQGQGNIHGYTF
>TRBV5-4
CASSFLRAEETQYF
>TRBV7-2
CASSLEPGQIYEQYF
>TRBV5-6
CASSRAGGVQGTQYF
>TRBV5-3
CARSDRPVGSPLHF
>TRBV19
CASSAGTGVSPLHF
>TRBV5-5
CASSGIGQAGTF
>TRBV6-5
CASRSGDWGTGELFF
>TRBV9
CASSGRTVLSSGANVLTF
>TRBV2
CASFSDREGTGELFF
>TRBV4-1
CASSQDRVSGEKLFF
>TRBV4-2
CASSQDSGGDTEAFF
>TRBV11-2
CASSLDFAGYYGYTF
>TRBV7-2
CASSLGGTANTEAFF
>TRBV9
CASTPEVSNYGYTF